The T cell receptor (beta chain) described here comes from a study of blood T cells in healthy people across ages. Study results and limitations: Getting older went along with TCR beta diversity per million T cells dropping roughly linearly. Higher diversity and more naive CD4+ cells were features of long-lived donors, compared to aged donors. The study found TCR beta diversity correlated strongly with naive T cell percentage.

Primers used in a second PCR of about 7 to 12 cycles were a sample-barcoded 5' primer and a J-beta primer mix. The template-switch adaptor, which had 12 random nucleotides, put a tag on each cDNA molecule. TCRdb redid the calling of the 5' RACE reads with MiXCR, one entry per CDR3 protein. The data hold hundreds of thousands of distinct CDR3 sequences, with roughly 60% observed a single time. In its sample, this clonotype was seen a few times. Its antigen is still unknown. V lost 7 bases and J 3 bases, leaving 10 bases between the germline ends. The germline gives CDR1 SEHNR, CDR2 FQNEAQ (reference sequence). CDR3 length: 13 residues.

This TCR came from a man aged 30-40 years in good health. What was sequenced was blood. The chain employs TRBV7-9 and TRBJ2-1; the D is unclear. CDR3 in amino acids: CASTARDYNEQFF. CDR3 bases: TGTGCCAGCACGGCTAGGGACTACAATGAGCAGTTCTTC. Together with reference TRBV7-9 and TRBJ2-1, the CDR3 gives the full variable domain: DTGVSQNPRHKITKRGQNVTFRCDPISEHNRLYWYRQTLGQGPEFLTYFQNEAQLEKSRLLSDRFSAERPKGSFSTLEIQRTEQGDSAMYLCASTARDYNEQFFGPGTRLTVL.